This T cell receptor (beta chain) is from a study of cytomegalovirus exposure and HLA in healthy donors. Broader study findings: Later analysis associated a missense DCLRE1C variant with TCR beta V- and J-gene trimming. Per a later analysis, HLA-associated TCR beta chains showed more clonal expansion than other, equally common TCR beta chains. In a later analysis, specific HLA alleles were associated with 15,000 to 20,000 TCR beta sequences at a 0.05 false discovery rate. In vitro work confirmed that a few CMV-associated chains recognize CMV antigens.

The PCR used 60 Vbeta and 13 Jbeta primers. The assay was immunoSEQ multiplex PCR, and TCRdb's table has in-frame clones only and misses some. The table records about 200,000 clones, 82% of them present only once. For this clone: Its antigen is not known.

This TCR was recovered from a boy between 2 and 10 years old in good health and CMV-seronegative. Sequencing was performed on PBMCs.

CDR3 nucleotides: TGTGCCAGCAGCTTAGCCCGGACAGGAATTAACTATGGCTACACCTTC. This encodes CASSLARTGINYGYTF. V gene TRBV13 combines with J gene TRBJ1-2; 7 bases fit TRBD1. This CDR3 spans 16 amino acids. The ends lost 1 base at V and 1 base at J; junction bases unmatched: 6. In germline, CDR1 is PRHDT, CDR2 FYEKMQ (reference sequence).